The T cell receptor (beta chain) described here comes from a study of cytomegalovirus exposure and HLA in healthy donors. Trimming took off 2 bases at V and 4 bases at J, with 3 bases between the two ends. Germline CDR1 and CDR2: LGHNA and YNFKEQ. CDR3 length: 12 residues. This clone was seen more than once but under ten times. The PCR was carried out with 60 Vbeta primers and 13 Jbeta primers. Original methodology: Approximately 9.9 million shared chains were among the 60 million to 80 million unique TCR beta chains that a later analysis counted. TCRdb keeps only in-frame clones here, not all; method: immunoSEQ multiplex PCR. For V, J and clone size, that table is used; D and trimming come from the DNA. The data contain some 110,000 clones, around two thirds of them singletons.

This chain connects TRBV4-2 to TRBJ2-1; unclear D gene. The sample consisted of PBMCs. The receptor was isolated from a woman between 40 and 50 years old in good health and CMV-seropositive. CDR3 amino acids: CASSQPYNEQFF. In DNA form, the CDR3 reads TGTGCCAGCAGCCAACCATACAATGAGCAGTTCTTC.